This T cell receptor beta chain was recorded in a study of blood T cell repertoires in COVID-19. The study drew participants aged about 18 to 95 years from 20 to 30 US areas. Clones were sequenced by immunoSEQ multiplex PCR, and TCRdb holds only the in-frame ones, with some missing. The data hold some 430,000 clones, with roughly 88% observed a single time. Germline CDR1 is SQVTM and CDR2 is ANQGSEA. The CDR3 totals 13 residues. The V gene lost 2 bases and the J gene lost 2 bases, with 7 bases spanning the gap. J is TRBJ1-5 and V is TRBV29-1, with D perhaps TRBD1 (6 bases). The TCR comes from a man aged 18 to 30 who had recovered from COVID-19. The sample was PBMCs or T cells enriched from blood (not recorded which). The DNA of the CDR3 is TGCAGCGTTGAATCAGGGGGCAATCAGCCCCAGCATTTT. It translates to CSVESGGNQPQHF. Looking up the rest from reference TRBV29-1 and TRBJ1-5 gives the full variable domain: SAVISQKPSRDICQRGTSLTIQCQVDSQVTMMFWYRQQPGQSLTLIATANQGSEATYESGFVIDKFPISRPNLTFSTLTVSNMSPEDSSIYLCSVESGGNQPQHFGDGTRLSIL.